A single sample is the source of the 10 T cell receptor beta chains below, sequenced in a study of vaccination and CD4 T cells after COVID-19. For these TCRs, the target antigens are not known. The Oncomine TCR Beta short-read assay was applied to DNA of cultured CD4+ T cells. DNA came from CD4+ T cells after culture. TCRdb re-called the PCR reads through MiXCR, storing one row per CDR3 protein. The table records 8,500 to 13,000 distinct CDR3 sequences, roughly 29% of them present only once. Regarding treatment: approximately 9-day PBMC culture with coronavirus spike peptide pools or control peptides (ViraFEST assay). CD4+ T lymphocytes from the unexposed donor were collected before the COVID-19 pandemic (2011-2018). The sequenced sample consisted of CD4+ T cells from blood, cultured in vitro. The receptors come from a human donor in good health.

This sequence joins TRBV7-9 and TRBJ1-2; D might be TRBD1 (5 bases). The V and J ends lost 1 base and 8 bases respectively, with 17 bases between them. The CDR3 consists of 15 residues. Germline CDR1 SEHNR, CDR2 FQNEAQ (reference sequence). The CDR3 nucleotides are TGTGCCAGCAGCTTAGGGTTTAAGGAAAGGGGAGGCTACACCTTC. It is translated as CASSLGFKERGGYTF.

The V gene is TRBV24-1, the J gene TRBJ1-6, with TRBD1 as a possible D gene (5 bases). From germline, CDR1 is KGHDR and CDR2 SFDVKD. V lost 4 bases and J lost 7, with 7 bases in between. CDR3 length: 13 residues. The CDR3 spells CATSERGNSPLHF. CDR3 nucleotide sequence: TGTGCCACCAGTGAGCGGGGGAATTCACCCCTCCACTTT.

This clonotype was found a few times. The chain recombines TRBV5-5 with TRBJ1-2; TRBD1 agrees at 7 bases. This CDR3 is built from 13 residues. Germline loops: CDR1 SGHKS, CDR2 YYEKEE (reference sequence). Trimming cost V 4 bases and J 7 bases; bases outside gene matches: 7. The chain's CDR3 is CASSIDRVLGYTF. CDR3 sequence (DNA): TGTGCCAGCAGCATCGACAGGGTTCTTGGCTACACCTTC.

This clonotype showed up just a few times. The chain is built from TRBV28 and TRBJ1-2, with a tentative D call TRBD1 (6 bases). Germline CDR1 is MDHEN and CDR2 is SYDVKM. The CDR3 is 12 amino acids. V was trimmed by 10 bases and J by 8 bases, leaving 17 bases between them. The CDR3 sequence is CATDRYPQGYTF. CDR3 sequence (DNA): TGTGCCACTGACAGGTACCCACAAGGCTACACCTTC.

The chain is built from TRBV28 and TRBJ1-5; possible D gene TRBD1, 5 bases. Per germline, CDR1 MDHEN and CDR2 SYDVKM. The CDR3 is 18 residues long. Trimming left V 8 bases short and J 3 bases short, with 26 bases between. As DNA, the CDR3 is TGTGCCAGCCTCCCTCGGGGCAGGGCCCTCCCTTTCAATCAGCCCCAGCATTTT. This translates into CASLPRGRALPFNQPQHF.

This clonotype was seen a handful of times. This sequence joins TRBV7-3 and TRBJ1-1; a possible D gene is TRBD1 (6 bases). CDR1 SGHTA and CDR2 FQGTGA come from the germline V gene. Trimming pared 5 bases from V and 10 bases from J, leaving 20 bases between. The CDR3 extends over 14 amino acids. As DNA, the CDR3 is TGTGCCAGCAGCCCCGAAGGGGGGGGGGTAGCAGCTTTCTTT. Residues: CASSPEGGGVAAFF.

This chain links TRBV20-1 with TRBJ2-2; tentatively, D is TRBD2 (5 bases). Per the germline V gene, CDR1 is DFQATT and CDR2 is SNEGSKA (reference sequence). The CDR3 length is 16 residues. Trimming removed 2 bases at V and 6 bases at J, with 19 bases between. CDR3: CSARPAQRQAAGELFF. The DNA for the CDR3 is TGCAGTGCTAGACCGGCACAGAGGCAAGCGGCCGGGGAGCTGTTTTTT.

This chain connects TRBV27 to TRBJ1-1, with 7 bases matching TRBD1. Germline V gene data show CDR1 as MNHEY and CDR2 as SMNVEV (reference sequence). This CDR3 contains 15 residues. The V segment lost 5 bases and the J segment 0 bases; nucleotides outside the gene matches: 6. The CDR3 bases are TGTGCCAGCAGTCCCAGACAGGGTATGAACACTGAAGCTTTCTTT. The encoded protein is CASSPRQGMNTEAFF.

The rearrangement uses TRBV18 and TRBJ2-6, with 10 bases aligning to TRBD1. Germline loops: CDR1 KGHSH, CDR2 LQKENI. CDR3 length equals 17 residues. V was clipped by 3 bases and J by 4 bases; unmatched bases: 6. The CDR3 bases are TGTGCCAGCTCACCGGGACAGGGGAGCTCCGGGGCCAACGTCCTGACTTTC. Its protein product is CASSPGQGSSGANVLTF.

The rearrangement joins TRBV20-1 to TRBJ2-1; 12 bases map to TRBD2. The CDR3 is made up of 11 amino acids. Germline V CDR1 and CDR2: DFQATT, SNEGSKA (reference sequence). The J segment lost 15 bases and the V segment lost 5 bases, leaving 5 bases of the junction unmatched. The CDR3 bases are TGCAGTGCTTTACTAGCGGGAGGATTGTTCTTC. Its translation is CSALLAGGLFF.